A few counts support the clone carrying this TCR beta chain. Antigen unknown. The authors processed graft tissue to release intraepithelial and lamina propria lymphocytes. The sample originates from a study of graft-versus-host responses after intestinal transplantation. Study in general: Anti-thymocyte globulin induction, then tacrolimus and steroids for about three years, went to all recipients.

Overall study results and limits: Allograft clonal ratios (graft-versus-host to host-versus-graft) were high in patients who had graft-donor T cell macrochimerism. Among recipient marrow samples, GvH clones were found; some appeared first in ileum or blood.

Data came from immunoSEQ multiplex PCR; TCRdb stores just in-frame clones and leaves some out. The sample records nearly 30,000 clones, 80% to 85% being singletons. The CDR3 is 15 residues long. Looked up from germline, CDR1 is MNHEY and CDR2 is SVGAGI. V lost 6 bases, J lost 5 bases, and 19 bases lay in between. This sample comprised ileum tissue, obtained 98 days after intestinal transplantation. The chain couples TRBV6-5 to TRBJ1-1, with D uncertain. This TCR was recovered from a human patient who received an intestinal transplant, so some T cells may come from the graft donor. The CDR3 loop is CASRSDDWAGTEAFF. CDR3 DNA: TGTGCCAGCAGATCAGACGACTGGGCCGGGACTGAAGCTTTCTTT.